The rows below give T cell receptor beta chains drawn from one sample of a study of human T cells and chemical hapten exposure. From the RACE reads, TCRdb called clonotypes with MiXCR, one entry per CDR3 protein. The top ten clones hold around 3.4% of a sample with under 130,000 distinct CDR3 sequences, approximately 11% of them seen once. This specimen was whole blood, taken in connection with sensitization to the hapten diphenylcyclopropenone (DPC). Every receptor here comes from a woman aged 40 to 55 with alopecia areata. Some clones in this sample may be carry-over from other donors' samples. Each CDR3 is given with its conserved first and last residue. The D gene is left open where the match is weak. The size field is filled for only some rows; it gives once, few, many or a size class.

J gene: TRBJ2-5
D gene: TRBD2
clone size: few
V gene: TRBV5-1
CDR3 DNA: TGCGCCAGCAGCTTGGGAAGCGGGAGGCCCCTGGAGACCCAGTACTTC
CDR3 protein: CASSLGSGRPLETQYF

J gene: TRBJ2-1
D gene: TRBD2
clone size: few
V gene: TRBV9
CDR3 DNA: TGTGCCAGCAGCGTAGGATTGGCGGGAGGGGGATACAATGAGCAGTTCTTC
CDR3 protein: CASSVGLAGGGYNEQFF

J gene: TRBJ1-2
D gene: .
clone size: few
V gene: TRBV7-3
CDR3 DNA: TGTGCCAGCAGCTTACAGGGGAATGACTATGGCTACACCTTC
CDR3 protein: CASSLQGNDYGYTF

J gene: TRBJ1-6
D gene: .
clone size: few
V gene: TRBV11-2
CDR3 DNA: TGTGCCAGCACCAGTAGACGGGGACGGAATTCACCCCTCCACTTT
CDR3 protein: CASTSRRGRNSPLHF

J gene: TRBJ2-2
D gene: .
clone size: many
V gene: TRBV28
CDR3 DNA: TGTGCCAGCGTTCGGACGAGGACCGGGGAGCTGTTTTTT
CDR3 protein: CASVRTRTGELFF

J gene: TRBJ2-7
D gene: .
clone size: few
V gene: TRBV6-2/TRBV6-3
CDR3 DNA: TGTGCCAGCAGTTACCCCAACGGGGGCGAGCAGTACTTC
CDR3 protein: CASSYPNGGEQYF

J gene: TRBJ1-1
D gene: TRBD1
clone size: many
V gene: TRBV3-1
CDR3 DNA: TGTGCCAGCAGCCGGGACAGGACCACTGAAGCTTTCTTT
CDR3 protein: CASSRDRTTEAFF

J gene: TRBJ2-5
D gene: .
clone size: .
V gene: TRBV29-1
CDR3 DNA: TGCAGCGGAGGGACCGCCCAAGAGACCCAGTACTTC
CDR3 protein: CSGGTAQETQYF

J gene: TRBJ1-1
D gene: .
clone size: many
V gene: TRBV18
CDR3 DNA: TGTGCCAGCTCACCACCTCAAGGAGTCACTGAAGCTTTCTTT
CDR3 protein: CASSPPQGVTEAFF

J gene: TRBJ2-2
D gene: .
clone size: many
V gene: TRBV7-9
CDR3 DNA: TGTGCCAGCAGCTACGTTAGGGGCCCCACCGGGGAGCTGTTTTTT
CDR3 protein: CASSYVRGPTGELFF

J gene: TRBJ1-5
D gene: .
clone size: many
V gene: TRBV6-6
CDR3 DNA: TGTGCCAGCAGTTCCCCCCCGACAGGACCAAGCAATCAGCCCCAGCATTTT
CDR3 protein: CASSSPPTGPSNQPQHF

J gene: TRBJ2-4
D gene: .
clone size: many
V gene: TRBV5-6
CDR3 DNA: TGTGCCACCGGGTCAGGCGGGAACATTCAGTACTTC
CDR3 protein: CATGSGGNIQYF

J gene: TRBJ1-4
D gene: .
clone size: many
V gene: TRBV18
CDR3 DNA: TGTGCCAGCTCACCACGCAGGGAACAGGGTGAAAAACTGTTTTTT
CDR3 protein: CASSPRREQGEKLFF

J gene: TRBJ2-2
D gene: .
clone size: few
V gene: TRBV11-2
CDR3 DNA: TGTGCCAGCAGCTCCGTAGGACAGAGGGCCGGGGAGCTGTTTTTT
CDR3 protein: CASSSVGQRAGELFF

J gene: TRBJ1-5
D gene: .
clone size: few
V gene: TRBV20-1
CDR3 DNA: TGCAGTGCTAGAGAGGCAATTAATCAGCCCCAGCATTTT
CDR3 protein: CSAREAINQPQHF

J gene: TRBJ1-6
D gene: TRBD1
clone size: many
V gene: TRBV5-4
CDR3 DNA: TGTGCCAGCACCCTGGGGGACAGCGTTAATTCACCCCTCCACTTT
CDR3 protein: CASTLGDSVNSPLHF

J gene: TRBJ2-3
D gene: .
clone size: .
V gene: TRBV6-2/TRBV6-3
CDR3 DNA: TGTGCCAGCAGCTATATACAGGGTCCTAGAGATACGCAGTATTTT
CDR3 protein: CASSYIQGPRDTQYF

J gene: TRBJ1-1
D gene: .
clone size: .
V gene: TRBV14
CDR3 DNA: TGTGCCAGCAGCCGAGGGGTCATGAACACTGAAGCTTTCTTT
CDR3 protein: CASSRGVMNTEAFF

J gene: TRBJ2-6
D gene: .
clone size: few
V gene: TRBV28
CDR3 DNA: TGTGCCAGCAGTCTCGGGGCTGCCTCTGGGGCCAACGTCCTGACTTTC
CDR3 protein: CASSLGAASGANVLTF

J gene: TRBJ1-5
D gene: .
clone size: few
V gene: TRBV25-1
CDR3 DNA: TGTGCCAGCAGTGAGCTCAGGGGAAGCAATCAGCCCCAGCATTTT
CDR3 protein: CASSELRGSNQPQHF

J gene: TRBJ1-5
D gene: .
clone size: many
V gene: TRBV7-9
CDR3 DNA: TGTGCCAGCAGCTCCCGGGGTGGCAATCAGCCCCAGCATTTT
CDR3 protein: CASSSRGGNQPQHF

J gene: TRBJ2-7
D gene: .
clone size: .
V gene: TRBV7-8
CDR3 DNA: TGTGCCAGCAGCTTAGTGGGGAGCGGGCGGACCTCCTACGAGCAGTACTTC
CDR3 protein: CASSLVGSGRTSYEQYF

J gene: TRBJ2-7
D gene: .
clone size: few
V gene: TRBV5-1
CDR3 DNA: TGCGCCAGCAGCTTACTGGGGCTTGACTACGAGCAGTACTTC
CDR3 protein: CASSLLGLDYEQYF

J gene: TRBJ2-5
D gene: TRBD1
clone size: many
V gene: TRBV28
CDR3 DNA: TGTGCCAGCAGTCTTTCCGGGACAGGACTCCAAGAGACCCAGTACTTC
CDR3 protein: CASSLSGTGLQETQYF

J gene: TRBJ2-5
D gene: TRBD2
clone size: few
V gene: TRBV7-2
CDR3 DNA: TGTGCCAGCAGCTCCCGGAGTAGCGGGAGGGAGACCCAGTACTTC
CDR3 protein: CASSSRSSGRETQYF

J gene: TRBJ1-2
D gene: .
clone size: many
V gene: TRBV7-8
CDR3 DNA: TGTGCCAGCACCCTGAGTGAAGGCTATGGCTACACCTTC
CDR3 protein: CASTLSEGYGYTF

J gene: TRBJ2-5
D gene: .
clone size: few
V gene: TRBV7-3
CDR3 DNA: TGTGCCAGCAGCGCCTCGGCTGCCGGAGAGACCCAGTACTTC
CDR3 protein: CASSASAAGETQYF

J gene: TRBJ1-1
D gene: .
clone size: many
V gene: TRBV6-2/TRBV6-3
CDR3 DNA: TGCGGTAGCGATAGGGGACTTCTGAACACTGAAGCTTTCTTT
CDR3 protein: CGSDRGLLNTEAFF

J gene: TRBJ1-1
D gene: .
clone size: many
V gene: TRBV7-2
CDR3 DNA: TGTGCCAGCAGCTTAGCCAGGGAGAGGACTGAAGCTTTCTTT
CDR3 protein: CASSLARERTEAFF

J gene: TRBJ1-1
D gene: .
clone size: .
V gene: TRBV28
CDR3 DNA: TGTGCCAGCAGCAACTCGCAGACAGGCCTTTACACTGAAGCTTTCTTT
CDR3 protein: CASSNSQTGLYTEAFF

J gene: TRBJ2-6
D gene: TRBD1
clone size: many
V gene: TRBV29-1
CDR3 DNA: TGCAGCGTTGAGACAGGGAGATTCGCCTCTGGGGCCAACGTCCTGACTTTC
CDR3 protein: CSVETGRFASGANVLTF

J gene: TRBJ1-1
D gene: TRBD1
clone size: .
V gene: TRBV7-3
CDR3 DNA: TGTGCCAGCAGCTTGGGGTGGACTACAGGGGGCGTTGAAGCTTTCTTT
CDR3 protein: CASSLGWTTGGVEAFF

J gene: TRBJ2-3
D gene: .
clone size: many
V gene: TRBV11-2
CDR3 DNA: TGTGCCAGCAGCTTAGGACTAGGAGGGACAGATACGCAGTATTTT
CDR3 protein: CASSLGLGGTDTQYF

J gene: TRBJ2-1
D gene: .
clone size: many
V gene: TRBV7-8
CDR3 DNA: TGTGCCAGCAGCCCCTACCGACCGGGTAGCTCCTACAATGAGCAGTTCTTC
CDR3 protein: CASSPYRPGSSYNEQFF

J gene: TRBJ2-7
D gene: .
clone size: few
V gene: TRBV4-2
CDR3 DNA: TGTGCCAGCAGCCAAGGGACATCTCTCGAGCAGTACTTC
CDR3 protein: CASSQGTSLEQYF

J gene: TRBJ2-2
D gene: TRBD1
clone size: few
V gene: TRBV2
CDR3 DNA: TGTGCCAGCAGGGGGACAGGGGGCAACACCGGGGAGCTGTTTTTT
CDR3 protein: CASRGTGGNTGELFF

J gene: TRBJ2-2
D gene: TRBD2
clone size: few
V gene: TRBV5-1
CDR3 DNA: TGCGCCACCCGAGCGGGAGGCGGTACCGGGGAGCTGTTTTTT
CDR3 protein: CATRAGGGTGELFF

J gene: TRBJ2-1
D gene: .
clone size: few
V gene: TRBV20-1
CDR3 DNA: TGCAGTGCTAGCCCCATTTACAATGAGCAGTTCTTC
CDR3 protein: CSASPIYNEQFF

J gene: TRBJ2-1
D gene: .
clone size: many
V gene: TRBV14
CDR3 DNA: TGTGCCAGCAGCCAGGCTAGCGAAGTAAGGAATGAGCAGTTCTTC
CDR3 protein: CASSQASEVRNEQFF

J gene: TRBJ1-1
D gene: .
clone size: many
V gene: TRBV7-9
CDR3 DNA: TGTGCCAGCAGCTCCGGAGGGAGGGTGAGCTCTGAAGCTTTCTTT
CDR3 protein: CASSSGGRVSSEAFF

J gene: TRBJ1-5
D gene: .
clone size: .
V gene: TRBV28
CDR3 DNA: TGTGCCAGCAGTTTGCGGTCGCAGGGTGGCGGTCAGCCCCAGCATTTT
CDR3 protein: CASSLRSQGGGQPQHF

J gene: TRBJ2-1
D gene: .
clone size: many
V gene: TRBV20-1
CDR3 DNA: TGCAGTGCTAGAGATCGCCTCTACAATGAGCAGTTCTTC
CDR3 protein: CSARDRLYNEQFF

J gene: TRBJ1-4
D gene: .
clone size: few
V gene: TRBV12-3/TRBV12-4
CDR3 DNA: TGTGCCAGCAGTTTCGTAGGGACTAATGAAAAACTGTTTTTT
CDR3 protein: CASSFVGTNEKLFF

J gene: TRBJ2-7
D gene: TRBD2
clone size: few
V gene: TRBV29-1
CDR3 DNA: TGCAGCGCCAGACTAGCGGGTCCCTACGAGCAGTACTTC
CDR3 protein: CSARLAGPYEQYF

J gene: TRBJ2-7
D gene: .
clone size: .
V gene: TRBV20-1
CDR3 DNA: TGCAGTGCTAGCGGGCCCTACGAGCAGTACTTC
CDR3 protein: CSASGPYEQYF

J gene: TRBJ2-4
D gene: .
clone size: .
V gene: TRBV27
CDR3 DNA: TGTGCCAGCAGGCCTAACAAAAACATTCAGTACTTC
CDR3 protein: CASRPNKNIQYF

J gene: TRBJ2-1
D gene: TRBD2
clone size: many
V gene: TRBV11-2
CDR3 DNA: TGTGCCAGCAGCCTCCTAAGCGGGAGTTCCTACAATGAGCAGTTCTTC
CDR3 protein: CASSLLSGSSYNEQFF

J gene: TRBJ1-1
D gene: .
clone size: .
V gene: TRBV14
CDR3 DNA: TGTGCCAGCAGCTTGGGGCCCCAGGGCACTGAAGCTTTCTTT
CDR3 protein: CASSLGPQGTEAFF

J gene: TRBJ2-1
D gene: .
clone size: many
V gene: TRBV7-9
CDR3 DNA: TGTGCCAGCAGCTTAGTATCTAGCGTCAATGAGCAGTTCTTC
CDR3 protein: CASSLVSSVNEQFF

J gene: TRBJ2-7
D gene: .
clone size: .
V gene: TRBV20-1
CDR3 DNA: TGCAGTGCTAGCGGGCCTGGCGAGCAGTACTTC
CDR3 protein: CSASGPGEQYF

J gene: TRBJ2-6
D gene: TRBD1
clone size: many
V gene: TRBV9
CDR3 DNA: TGTGCCAGCAGCTTTAGGGACAGGACGAGCTCTGGGGCCAACGTCCTGACTTTC
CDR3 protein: CASSFRDRTSSGANVLTF

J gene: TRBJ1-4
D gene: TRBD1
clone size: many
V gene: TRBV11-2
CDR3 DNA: TGTGCCAGCAGCTTGAGGGGGACAGGGCGTGGGTTTGGGGAAAAACTGTTTTTT
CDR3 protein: CASSLRGTGRGFGEKLFF

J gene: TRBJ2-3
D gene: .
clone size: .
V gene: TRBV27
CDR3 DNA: TGTGCCAGCAGGTTCGGGCAGTATTTT
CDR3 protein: CASRFGQYF

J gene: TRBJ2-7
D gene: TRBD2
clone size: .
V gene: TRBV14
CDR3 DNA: TGTGCCAGCAGCCAACGACTAGCGGGGAGGTACGAGCAGTACTTC
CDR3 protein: CASSQRLAGRYEQYF

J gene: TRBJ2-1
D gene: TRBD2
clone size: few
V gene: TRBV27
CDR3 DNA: TGTGCCAGCAATAGAGCGGGGTACAATGAGCAGTTCTTC
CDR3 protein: CASNRAGYNEQFF